Below are 25 T cell receptor beta chains sequenced from a single sample in a study of read filtering for tumor transcriptome and immune sequencing. The library was built from roughly 400 ng RNA with molecular barcoded adaptors for alpha/delta and beta/gamma chains. TCRdb reprocessed the reads with MiXCR, giving one entry per CDR3 protein. The sample includes about 130,000 distinct CDR3 sequences, 10% to 15% of them seen just once. The sequencing sample was made of a population of CD138-negative cells sorted from bone marrow. Receptors originate from a donor over 35 with multiple myeloma.

There are a few counts of this clonotype. It is likely a read error, because the conserved phenylalanine at the end of the CDR3 is missing. CDR3 nucleotide sequence: TGCAGCGTTGCCCGGGACACAAAGGGGAACGAGCAGTACCTC. Translating gives CSVARDTKGNEQYL. The rearrangement links TRBV29-1 to TRBJ2-7, with a tentative D call TRBD1 (6 bases). The CDR3 is made up of 14 amino acids. The V gene's germline CDR1 is SQVTM and CDR2 ANQGSEA. The V gene lost 4 bases and the J gene lost 5 bases, with 18 bases spanning the gap.

This clonotype was picked up many times. The chain links TRBV9 to TRBJ1-6; D remains unclear. Germline V gene lookup returns CDR1 SGDLS and CDR2 YYNGEE. V lost 3 bases and J 8 bases, leaving 15 bases between the germline ends. The CDR3 totals 15 residues. CDR3 bases: TGTGCCAGCAGCGCCGCAGGATTAGCCGATTCACCCCTCCACTTT. The encoded protein is CASSAAGLADSPLHF.

The chain has TRBV4-1 and TRBJ2-3, with unresolved D. Trimming left V 4 bases short and J 8 bases short, with 25 bases between. Looked up from germline, CDR1 is MGHRA and CDR2 is YSYEKL. The CDR3 runs 17 residues. The CDR3 here is CASSRDSIRVATGTQYF. The CDR3 DNA reads as TGCGCCAGCAGCCGAGATTCGATTCGGGTAGCCACCGGTACGCAGTATTTT.

This clonotype was seen ten or more times. The gene calls are TRBV30 and TRBJ1-1; 7 bases line up with TRBD1. The CDR3 has 12 amino acids. The J segment lost 10 bases and the V segment lost 5 bases, leaving 10 bases of the junction unmatched. Germline CDR1 reads GTSNPN; CDR2 reads SVGIG (reference sequence). This chain's CDR3 is CAWDGGGNLAFF. CDR3 coding DNA: TGTGCCTGGGATGGAGGGGGCAACTTAGCTTTCTTT. The variable domain in full, with the rest retrieved from reference TRBV30 and TRBJ1-1, is SQTIHQWPATLVQPVGSPLSLECTVEGTSNPNLYWYRQAAGRGLQLLFYSVGIGQISSEVPQNLSASRPQDRQFILSSKKLLLSDSGFYLCAWDGGGNLAFFGQGTRLTVV.

This CDR3 is CSATTGQGHQPQHF. DNA for the CDR3: TGCAGTGCTACGACGGGACAGGGGCATCAGCCCCAGCATTTT. The chain has TRBV20-1 and TRBJ1-5; the match to TRBD1 covers 10 bases. The V segment lost 4 bases and the J segment 5 bases; nucleotides outside the gene matches: 5. The CDR3 totals 14 residues. Germline CDR1 and CDR2: DFQATT and SNEGSKA (reference sequence).

This clonotype showed up many times. The chain links TRBV5-1 to TRBJ2-1; TRBD2 matches at 14 bases. The CDR3 sequence is 15 residues long. Germline V gives CDR1 SGHRS, CDR2 YFSETQ. V gave up 6 bases and J gave up 8 bases; unmatched junction bases: 7. The CDR3, as DNA: TGCGCCAGCAACAGACTAGCGGGAGGGCCCTATGAGCAGTTCTTC. It yields the protein CASNRLAGGPYEQFF.

At least ten counts were recorded for this clonotype. The chain couples TRBV12-3 or TRBV12-4 to TRBJ2-7, with 7 bases aligning to TRBD2. The CDR3 loop spans 14 amino acids. Trimming took 0 bases from V and 5 from J; bases not matched to a gene: 4. CDR3 residues: CASSLAGGPNEQYF. The CDR3 bases are TGTGCCAGCAGTTTAGCGGGAGGGCCGAACGAGCAGTACTTC.

This rearrangement joins TRBV11-3 to TRBJ1-5; D might be TRBD1 (5 bases). Germline V CDR1 and CDR2: SGHNT, YENEEA. The V gene lost 0 bases and the J gene lost 7 bases, with 13 bases spanning the gap. This CDR3 contains 15 residues. The CDR3 nucleotides read TGTGCCAGCAGCTTAGATGGCAGGGTGAACCAGCCCCAGCATTTT. As protein: CASSLDGRVNQPQHF.

The chain is built from TRBV5-1 and TRBJ1-6; D uncertain. The V end lost 4 bases, the J end lost 8 bases, and 13 bases lay between the germline ends. This CDR3 has 14 residues. The germline CDR1 and CDR2 sequences are SGHRS and YFSETQ. The CDR3 DNA reads TGCGCCAGCAGCCCAGGACTTGGGGATTCACCCCTCCACTTT. It codes for CASSPGLGDSPLHF.

This clonotype showed up many times. The chain has TRBV10-3 and TRBJ2-3; D is unresolved. The V end was cut by 3 bases, the J end by 11 bases, with 9 bases between. The V gene's germline CDR1 is ENHRY and CDR2 SYGVKD. The CDR3 loop spans 11 amino acids. The CDR3 nucleotides are TGTGCCATCAGTGACTCCCAGGTGCAGTATTTT. Translation gives CAISDSQVQYF.

The rearrangement joins TRBV10-3 to TRBJ2-5; TRBD2 is a possible D gene (6 bases). Germline CDR1 is ENHRY and CDR2 is SYGVKD. Trimming shortened V by 11 bases and J by 5 bases, and 24 bases separated the two germline ends. The CDR3 contains 15 residues. The CDR3 loop is CAASPAGGRRETQYF. The CDR3 DNA follows: TGTGCCGCCAGCCCAGCCGGGGGTAGGCGGGAGACCCAGTACTTC.

This clonotype was seen ten or more times. The chain combines TRBV5-1 with TRBJ1-1; D may be TRBD1 (6 bases). The CDR3 covers 14 residues. The V gene lost 5 bases and the J gene lost 4 bases, with 15 bases spanning the gap. Germline V gives CDR1 SGHRS, CDR2 YFSETQ. CDR3 loop: CASRPGQYTTEAFF. The CDR3 DNA sequence: TGCGCCAGCAGACCCGGACAGTACACCACTGAAGCTTTCTTT. Full variable domain (outside the CDR3, taken from reference TRBV5-1 and TRBJ1-1): KAGVTQTPRYLIKTRGQQVTLSCSPISGHRSVSWYQQTPGQGLQFLFEYFSETQRNKGNFPGRFSGRQFSNSRSEMNVSTLELGDSALYLCASRPGQYTTEAFFGQGTRLTVV.

This clonotype was counted at least ten times. The rearrangement joins TRBV20-1 to TRBJ2-5; D possibly corresponds to TRBD1 (6 bases). CDR3 length equals 15 residues. V was shortened by 0 bases and J by 0 bases, with 11 bases between the two germline ends. Germline V lookup: CDR1 DFQATT, CDR2 SNEGSKA (reference sequence). The CDR3 DNA reads as TGCAGTGCTAGAGATCGTTGGGACAACCAAGAGACCCAGTACTTC. Its protein product is CSARDRWDNQETQYF.

The chain links TRBV5-4 to TRBJ1-5, with no clear D. This CDR3 region has 14 residues. V was cut by 0 bases and J by 3 bases, with 7 bases left in between. Germline V gives CDR1 SGHNT, CDR2 YYREEE (reference sequence). CDR3 amino acids: CASSLGLNNQPQHF. DNA for the CDR3: TGTGCCAGCAGCTTGGGACTGAACAATCAGCCCCAGCATTTT.

This clonotype was observed at least ten times. The chain employs TRBV5-1 and TRBJ2-1, with 8 nucleotides matching TRBD2. This CDR3 region has 15 residues. CDR1 and CDR2 (germline): SGHRS, YFSETQ. V was clipped by 1 base and J by 5 bases; unmatched bases: 5. This chain's CDR3 is CASSLIVAGHNEQFF. In DNA form, the CDR3 reads TGCGCCAGCAGCTTGATAGTAGCGGGACACAATGAGCAGTTCTTC. The entire variable domain, with the rest obtained from reference TRBV5-1 and TRBJ2-1, is as follows: KAGVTQTPRYLIKTRGQQVTLSCSPISGHRSVSWYQQTPGQGLQFLFEYFSETQRNKGNFPGRFSGRQFSNSRSEMNVSTLELGDSALYLCASSLIVAGHNEQFFGPGTRLTVL.

Regarding this clonotype: A clone one base away is much larger, so this may be a read error. This chain links TRBV12-3 or TRBV12-4 with TRBJ2-2, with D unresolved. With 5 bases removed from V and 10 bases from J, the gap between germline ends came to 8 bases. CDR3 length: 11 amino acids. The CDR3 loop reads CASSRIAELFF. The CDR3 bases are TGTGCCAGCAGTCGGATTGCGGAGCTGTTTTTT.

This sequence joins TRBV5-1 and TRBJ1-1; D gene ambiguous. Trimming left V 7 bases short and J 4 bases short, with 17 bases between. From germline, CDR1 is SGHRS and CDR2 YFSETQ. CDR3 size: 14 residues. The CDR3 reads CASRPWGSRTEAFF. As DNA, the CDR3 is TGCGCCAGCCGTCCGTGGGGATCGCGCACTGAAGCTTTCTTT. The full variable domain, its missing parts supplied by reference TRBV5-1 and TRBJ1-1, is KAGVTQTPRYLIKTRGQQVTLSCSPISGHRSVSWYQQTPGQGLQFLFEYFSETQRNKGNFPGRFSGRQFSNSRSEMNVSTLELGDSALYLCASRPWGSRTEAFFGQGTRLTVV.

This clonotype was picked up many times. J is TRBJ1-5 and V is TRBV28, with D perhaps TRBD1 (6 bases). The germline V and J ends were trimmed by 6 bases and 7 bases, with 13 bases remaining between them. The CDR3 is 13 amino acids. The germline CDR1 and CDR2 sequences are MDHEN and SYDVKM. For the CDR3, the DNA is TGTGCCAGCAGACAGGGCTGGGGACAGCCCCAGCATTTT. Translated, it gives CASRQGWGQPQHF. The full variable domain, rest sourced from reference TRBV28 and TRBJ1-5, is DVKVTQSSRYLVKRTGEKVFLECVQDMDHENMFWYRQDPGLGLRLIYFSYDVKMKEKGDIPEGYSVSREKKERFSLILESASTNQTSMYLCASRQGWGQPQHFGDGTRLSIL.

Many counts were recorded for this clonotype. The rearrangement joins TRBV20-1 to TRBJ2-1, with 8 bases matching TRBD2. The CDR3 consists of 14 residues. The trim removed 3 bases at V and 3 bases at J, leaving 4 bases unmatched. Germline V gene lookup returns CDR1 DFQATT and CDR2 SNEGSKA (reference sequence). In DNA form, the CDR3 reads TGCAGTGCTAGTAGCGGGGTCCTCTACAATGAGCAGTTCTTC. Its protein is CSASSGVLYNEQFF.

This clonotype was recorded a few times. The chain combines TRBV7-8 with TRBJ1-1; D unresolved. This CDR3 has 15 residues. Germline V gene sequence: CDR1 SGHVS, CDR2 FQNEAQ. V gave up 5 bases and J gave up 1 base, with 14 bases separating them. As DNA, the CDR3 is TGTGCCAGCAGCCATCGTCTGGGTCGGAACACTGAAGCTTTCTTT. This translates into CASSHRLGRNTEAFF.

This chain connects TRBV5-6 to TRBJ2-1, with 7 bases identical to TRBD1. After removal of 4 bases from V and 1 base from J, the junction contained 2 bases not matched to a gene. The germline CDR1 and CDR2 sequences are SGHDT and YYEEEE. This CDR3 is 14 amino acids long. CDR3 residues: CASSRQGSYNEQFF. CDR3 nucleotides: TGTGCCAGCAGCCGACAGGGATCCTACAATGAGCAGTTCTTC.

This clonotype was recorded at least ten times. The chain couples TRBV21-1 to TRBJ2-1; TRBD2 reflects the table's D call only, with no check against the DNA. TRBV21-1 is a known pseudogene. The CDR3 is made up of 14 amino acids. As DNA, the CDR3 is TGTGCCAGCAGCGCACTAGCGTGTATTGATGAGCAGTTCTTC. Its translation: CASSALACIDEQFF.

Many counts were recorded for this clonotype. The chain recombines TRBV6-5 with TRBJ2-1; perhaps D is TRBD1 or TRBD2 (5 bases each). The V end was cut by 5 bases, the J end by 6 bases, with 17 bases between. The CDR3 has 15 amino acids. The V gene's germline CDR1 is MNHEY and CDR2 SVGAGI. The DNA of the CDR3 is TGTGCCAGCAGTGCCCTGGTGGGGGAAACCAATGAGCAGTTCTTC. Residues: CASSALVGETNEQFF.

This clonotype came up many times. The genes are TRBV5-6 and TRBJ2-5; the D gene is possibly TRBD1 (5 bases). This CDR3 comprises 15 residues. Germline V gives CDR1 SGHDT, CDR2 YYEEEE. V lost 3 bases and J 2 bases, leaving 14 bases between the germline ends. The CDR3 spells CASSSLGHPQETQYF. The DNA of the CDR3 is TGTGCCAGCAGCTCCCTGGGGCACCCTCAAGAGACCCAGTACTTC.

This clonotype was counted ten times or more. The chain joins TRBV30 to TRBJ2-1; D gene uncertain. The V gene lost 3 bases and the J gene lost 4 bases, with 7 bases spanning the gap. Germline CDR1 GTSNPN, CDR2 SVGIG (reference sequence). The length of the CDR3 is 12 residues. The CDR3 DNA sequence: TGTGCCTGGAGACGGAGATACAATGAGCAGTTCTTC. Amino acids: CAWRRRYNEQFF.